These 6 T cell receptor beta chains originate from one sample sequenced in a study of response to subunit inactivated influenza vaccine. TCRdb reprocessed the RT-PCR reads with MiXCR, giving one entry per CDR3 protein. The repertoire consists of 650,000 or so distinct CDR3 sequences, with approximately 15% occurring once and the leading ten covering 7.6%. The sample here was PBMCs from blood, taken approximately 15 days before vaccination. Source of these receptors: a man aged 50 to 59 who received an inactivated influenza vaccine.

In this sample, this clonotype turned up a few times. This chain links TRBV2 with TRBJ2-7, with D hard to call. The CDR3 runs to 14 residues. Germline CDR1 is SNHLY and CDR2 is FYNNEI. The germline V and J ends were trimmed by 1 base and 3 bases, with 10 bases remaining between them. In DNA form, the CDR3 reads TGTGCCAGCAGTGAAGGCAGTCTGAACTACGAGCAGTACTTC. As protein: CASSEGSLNYEQYF. The whole variable domain, filled in from reference TRBV2 and TRBJ2-7, reads EPEVTQTPSHQVTQMGQEVILRCVPISNHLYFYWYRQILGQKVEFLVSFYNNEISEKSEIFDDQFSVERPDGSNFTLKIRSTKLEDSAMYFCASSEGSLNYEQYFGPGTRLTVT.

This clonotype turned up a few times. The rearrangement uses TRBV4-1 and TRBJ2-5; no clear D gene. This CDR3 has 15 residues. The V and J ends lost 0 bases and 7 bases respectively, with 15 bases between them. CDR1 and CDR2 (germline): MGHRA, YSYEKL. The CDR3: CASSQDQGMPGTQYF. DNA of the CDR3: TGCGCCAGCAGCCAAGATCAAGGGATGCCAGGGACCCAGTACTTC.

The table lists this clonotype with a few counts. The rearrangement links TRBV11-2 to TRBJ1-3; 7 bases are shared with TRBD1. This CDR3 is built from 17 residues. Germline CDR1 is SGHAT and CDR2 is FQNNGV. J lost 4 bases, V lost 1 base, and 10 bases had no gene match. The CDR3 here is CASSLAFQQGFGNTIYF. In DNA, the CDR3 is TGTGCCAGCAGCTTAGCCTTTCAACAGGGGTTCGGAAACACCATATATTTT.

The chain has TRBV12-3 or TRBV12-4 and TRBJ2-1; 7 nucleotides match TRBD2. The V and J ends lost 7 bases and 8 bases, in that order; junction bases with no gene match: 2. This CDR3 spans 11 amino acids. CDR3 nucleotide sequence: TGTGCCAGCAAAGCGGGATATGAGCAGTTCTTC. Translation gives CASKAGYEQFF.

This rearrangement joins TRBV11-2 to TRBJ2-7, with D perhaps matching TRBD1 or TRBD2 (5 bases each). Germline lookup yields CDR1 SGHAT and CDR2 FQNNGV. The CDR3 loop spans 15 amino acids. Trimming cost V 4 bases and J 4 bases, with 17 bases left between them. The CDR3 sequence is CASSSNTRGRYEQYF. Written as DNA, the CDR3 is TGTGCCAGCAGCTCCAACACAAGGGGACGGTACGAGCAGTACTTC.

This chain joins TRBV20-1 and TRBJ1-5; D unresolved. The germline V gene encodes CDR1 DFQATT and CDR2 SNEGSKA (reference sequence). This CDR3 is built from 16 residues. V was clipped by 6 bases and J by 1 base, with 19 bases between them. Here the CDR3 DNA reads TGCAGTGCCAGCCCCCCGGCTGGGATGAGCAATCAGCCCCAGCATTTT. Protein sequence: CSASPPAGMSNQPQHF.